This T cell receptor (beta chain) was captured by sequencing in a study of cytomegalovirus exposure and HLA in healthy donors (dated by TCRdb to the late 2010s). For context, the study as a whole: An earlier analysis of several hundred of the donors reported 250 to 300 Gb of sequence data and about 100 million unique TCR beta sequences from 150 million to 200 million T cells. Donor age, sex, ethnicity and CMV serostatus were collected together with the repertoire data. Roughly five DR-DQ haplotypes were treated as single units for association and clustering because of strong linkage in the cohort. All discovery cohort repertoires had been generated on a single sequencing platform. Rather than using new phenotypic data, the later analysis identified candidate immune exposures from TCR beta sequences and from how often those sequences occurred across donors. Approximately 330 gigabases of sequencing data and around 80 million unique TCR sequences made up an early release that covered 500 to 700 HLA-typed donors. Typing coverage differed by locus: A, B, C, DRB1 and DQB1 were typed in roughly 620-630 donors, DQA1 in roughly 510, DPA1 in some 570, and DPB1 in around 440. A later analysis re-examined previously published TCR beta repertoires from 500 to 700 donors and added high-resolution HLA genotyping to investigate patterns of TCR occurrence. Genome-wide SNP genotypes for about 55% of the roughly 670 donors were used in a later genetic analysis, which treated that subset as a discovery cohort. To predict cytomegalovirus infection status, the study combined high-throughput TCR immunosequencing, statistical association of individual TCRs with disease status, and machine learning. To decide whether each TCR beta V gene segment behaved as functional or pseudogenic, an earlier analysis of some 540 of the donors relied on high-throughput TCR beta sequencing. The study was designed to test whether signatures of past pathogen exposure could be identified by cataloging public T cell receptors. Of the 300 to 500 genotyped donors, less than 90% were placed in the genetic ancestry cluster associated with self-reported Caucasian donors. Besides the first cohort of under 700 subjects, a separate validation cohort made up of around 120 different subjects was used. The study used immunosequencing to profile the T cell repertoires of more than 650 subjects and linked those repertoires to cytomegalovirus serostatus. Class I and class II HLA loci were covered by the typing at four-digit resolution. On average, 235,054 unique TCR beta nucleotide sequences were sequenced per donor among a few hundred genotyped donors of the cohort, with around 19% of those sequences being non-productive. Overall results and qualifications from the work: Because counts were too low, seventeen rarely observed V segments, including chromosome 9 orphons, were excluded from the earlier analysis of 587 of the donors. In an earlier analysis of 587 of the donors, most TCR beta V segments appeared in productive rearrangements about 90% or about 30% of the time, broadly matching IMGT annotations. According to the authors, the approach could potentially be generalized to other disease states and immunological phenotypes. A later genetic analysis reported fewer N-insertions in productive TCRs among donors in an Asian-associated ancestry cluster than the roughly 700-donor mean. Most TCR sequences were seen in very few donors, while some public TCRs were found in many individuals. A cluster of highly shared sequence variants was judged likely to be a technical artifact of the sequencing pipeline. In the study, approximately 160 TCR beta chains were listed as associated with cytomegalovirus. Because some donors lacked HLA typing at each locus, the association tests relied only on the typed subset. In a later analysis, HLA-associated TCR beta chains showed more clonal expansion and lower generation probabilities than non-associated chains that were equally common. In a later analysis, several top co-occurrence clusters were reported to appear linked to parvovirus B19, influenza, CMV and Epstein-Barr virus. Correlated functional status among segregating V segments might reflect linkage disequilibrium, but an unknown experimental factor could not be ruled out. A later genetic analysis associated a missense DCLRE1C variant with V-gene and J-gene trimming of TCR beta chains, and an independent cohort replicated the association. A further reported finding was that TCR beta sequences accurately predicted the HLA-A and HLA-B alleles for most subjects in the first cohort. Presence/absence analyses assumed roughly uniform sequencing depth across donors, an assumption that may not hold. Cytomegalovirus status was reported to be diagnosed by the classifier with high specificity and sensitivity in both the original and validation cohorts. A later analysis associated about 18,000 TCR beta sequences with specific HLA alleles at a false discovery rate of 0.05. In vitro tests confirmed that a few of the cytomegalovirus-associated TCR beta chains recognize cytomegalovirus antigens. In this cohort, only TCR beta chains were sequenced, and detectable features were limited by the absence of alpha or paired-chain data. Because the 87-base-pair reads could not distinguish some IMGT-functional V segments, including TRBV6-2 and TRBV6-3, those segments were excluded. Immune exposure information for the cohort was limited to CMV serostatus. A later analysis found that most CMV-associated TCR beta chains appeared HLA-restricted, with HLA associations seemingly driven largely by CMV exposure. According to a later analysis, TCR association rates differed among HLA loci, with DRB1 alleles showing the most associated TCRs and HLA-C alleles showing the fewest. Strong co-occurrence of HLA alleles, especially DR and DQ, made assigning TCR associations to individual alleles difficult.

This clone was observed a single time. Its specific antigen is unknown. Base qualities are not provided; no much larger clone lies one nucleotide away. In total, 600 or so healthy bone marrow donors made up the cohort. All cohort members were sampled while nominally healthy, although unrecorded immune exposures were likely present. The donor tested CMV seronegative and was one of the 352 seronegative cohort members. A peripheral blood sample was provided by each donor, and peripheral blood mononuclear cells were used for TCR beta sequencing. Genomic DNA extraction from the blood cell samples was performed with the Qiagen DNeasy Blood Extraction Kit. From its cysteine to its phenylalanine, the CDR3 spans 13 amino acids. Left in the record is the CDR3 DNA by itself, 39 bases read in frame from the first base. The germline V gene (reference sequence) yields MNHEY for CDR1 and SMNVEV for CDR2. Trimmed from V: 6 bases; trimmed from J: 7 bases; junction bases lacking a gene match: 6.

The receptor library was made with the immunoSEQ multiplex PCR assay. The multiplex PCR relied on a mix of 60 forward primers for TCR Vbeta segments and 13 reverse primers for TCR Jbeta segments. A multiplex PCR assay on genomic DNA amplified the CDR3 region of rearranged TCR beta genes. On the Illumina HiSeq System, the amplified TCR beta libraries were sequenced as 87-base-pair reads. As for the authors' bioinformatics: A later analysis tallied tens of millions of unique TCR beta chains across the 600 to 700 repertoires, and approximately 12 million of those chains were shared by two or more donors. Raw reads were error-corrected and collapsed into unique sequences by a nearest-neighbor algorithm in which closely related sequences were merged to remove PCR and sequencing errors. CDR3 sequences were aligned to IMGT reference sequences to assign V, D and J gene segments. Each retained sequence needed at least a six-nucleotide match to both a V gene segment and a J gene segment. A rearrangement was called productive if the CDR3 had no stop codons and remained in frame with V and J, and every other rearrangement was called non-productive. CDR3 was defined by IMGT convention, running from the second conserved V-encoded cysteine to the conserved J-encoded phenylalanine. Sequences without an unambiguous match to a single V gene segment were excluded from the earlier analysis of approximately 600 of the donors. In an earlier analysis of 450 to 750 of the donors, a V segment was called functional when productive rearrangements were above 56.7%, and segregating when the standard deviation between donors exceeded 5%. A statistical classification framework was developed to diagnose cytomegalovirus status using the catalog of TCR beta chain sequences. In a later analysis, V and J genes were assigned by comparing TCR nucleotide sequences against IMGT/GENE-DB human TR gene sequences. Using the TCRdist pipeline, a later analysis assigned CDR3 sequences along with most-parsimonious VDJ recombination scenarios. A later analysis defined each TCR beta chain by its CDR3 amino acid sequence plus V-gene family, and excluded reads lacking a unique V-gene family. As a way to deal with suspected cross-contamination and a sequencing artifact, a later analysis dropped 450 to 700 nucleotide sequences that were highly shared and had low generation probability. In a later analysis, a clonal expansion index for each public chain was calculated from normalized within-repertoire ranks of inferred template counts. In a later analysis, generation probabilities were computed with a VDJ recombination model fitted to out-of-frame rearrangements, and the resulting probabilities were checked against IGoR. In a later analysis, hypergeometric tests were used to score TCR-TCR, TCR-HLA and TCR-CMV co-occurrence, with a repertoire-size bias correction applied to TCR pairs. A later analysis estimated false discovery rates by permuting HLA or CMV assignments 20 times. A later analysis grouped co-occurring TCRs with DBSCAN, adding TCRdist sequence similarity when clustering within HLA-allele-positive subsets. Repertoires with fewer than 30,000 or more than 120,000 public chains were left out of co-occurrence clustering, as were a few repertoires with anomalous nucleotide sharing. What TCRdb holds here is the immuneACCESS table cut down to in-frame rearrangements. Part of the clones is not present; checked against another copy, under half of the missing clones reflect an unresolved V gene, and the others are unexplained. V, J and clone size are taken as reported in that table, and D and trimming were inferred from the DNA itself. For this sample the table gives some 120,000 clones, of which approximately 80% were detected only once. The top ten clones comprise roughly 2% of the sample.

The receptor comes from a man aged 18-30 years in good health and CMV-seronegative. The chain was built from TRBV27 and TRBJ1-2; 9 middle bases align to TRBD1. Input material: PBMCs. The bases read TGTGCCAGCAGCGTACAGGGGGCGCGTGGCTACACCTTC. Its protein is CASSVQGARGYTF.